A selection of T cell receptor beta chains follows, all from one sample in a study of beta chain features in type 1 diabetes. Clones were sequenced by immunoSEQ multiplex PCR, and TCRdb holds only the in-frame ones, with some missing. In the table there are hundreds of thousands of clones, about 29% of which are singletons. Sample: naive CD4+ T cells from blood. The receptors originated from a man between 18 and 29 years old in good health. The CDR3 runs from the conserved cysteine through the conserved F or W. The order of the fields is V gene, J gene, CDR3 length, D gene, clone size, CDR3 protein, CDR3 DNA. The D gene is left open where the match is weak. Clone size is stated in some rows and not others, as once, few, many or a class when expanded.

v_call: TRBV20-1
j_call: TRBJ2-3
cdr3_length: 11
d_call: .
clone_size: few
cdr3_aa: CSAGVTDTQYF
cdr3_nt: TGCAGTGCCGGGGTCACAGATACGCAGTATTTT

v_call: TRBV15
j_call: TRBJ2-2
cdr3_length: 13
d_call: TRBD1
clone_size: few
cdr3_aa: CATGTGNTGELFF
cdr3_nt: TGTGCCACTGGGACAGGGAACACCGGGGAGCTGTTTTTT

v_call: TRBV7-8
j_call: TRBJ1-2
cdr3_length: 16
d_call: TRBD1
clone_size: .
cdr3_aa: CASSLAMDRGPAGYTF
cdr3_nt: TGTGCCAGCAGCTTGGCGATGGACAGGGGCCCTGCTGGCTACACCTTC

v_call: TRBV25-1
j_call: TRBJ2-7
cdr3_length: 15
d_call: .
clone_size: few
cdr3_aa: CASSDQPSPPDEQYF
cdr3_nt: TGTGCCAGCAGTGACCAGCCGAGCCCGCCTGACGAGCAGTACTTC

v_call: TRBV5-1
j_call: TRBJ2-3
cdr3_length: 15
d_call: .
clone_size: .
cdr3_aa: CASSPLAGRGDTQYF
cdr3_nt: TGCGCCAGCAGCCCTCTTGCGGGGAGAGGAGATACGCAGTATTTT

v_call: TRBV29-1
j_call: TRBJ1-4
cdr3_length: 15
d_call: .
clone_size: once
cdr3_aa: CSARGGAGSNEKLFF
cdr3_nt: TGCAGCGCGAGGGGAGGGGCCGGCTCTAATGAAAAACTGTTTTTT

v_call: TRBV5-1
j_call: TRBJ2-6
cdr3_length: 16
d_call: .
clone_size: few
cdr3_aa: CASSLDHNSGANVLTF
cdr3_nt: TGCGCCAGCAGCTTGGATCACAACTCTGGGGCCAACGTCCTGACTTTC

v_call: TRBV20-1
j_call: TRBJ2-5
cdr3_length: 10
d_call: .
clone_size: .
cdr3_aa: CSAYRETQYF
cdr3_nt: TGCAGTGCTTACAGGGAGACCCAGTACTTC

v_call: TRBV7-9
j_call: TRBJ1-2
cdr3_length: 13
d_call: .
clone_size: few
cdr3_aa: CASSLASRSGYTF
cdr3_nt: TGTGCCAGCAGCTTAGCCTCGAGGAGTGGCTACACCTTC

v_call: TRBV4-1
j_call: TRBJ2-1
cdr3_length: 15
d_call: TRBD2
clone_size: .
cdr3_aa: CASSQVSGRANEQFF
cdr3_nt: TGCGCCAGCAGCCAAGTTAGCGGGAGAGCAAATGAGCAGTTCTTC

v_call: TRBV5-6
j_call: TRBJ2-4
cdr3_length: 14
d_call: .
clone_size: few
cdr3_aa: CASSPFIAKNIQYF
cdr3_nt: TGTGCCAGCAGCCCATTCATAGCCAAAAACATTCAGTACTTC

v_call: TRBV30
j_call: TRBJ2-3
cdr3_length: 14
d_call: TRBD2
clone_size: few
cdr3_aa: CAWTGTSGTDTQYF
cdr3_nt: TGTGCCTGGACCGGGACTAGCGGCACAGATACGCAGTATTTT

v_call: TRBV6-6
j_call: TRBJ2-1
cdr3_length: 15
d_call: .
clone_size: few
cdr3_aa: CASTPWTVSYNEQFF
cdr3_nt: TGTGCCAGCACCCCTTGGACAGTCTCCTACAATGAGCAGTTCTTC